The rows below give T cell receptor beta chains drawn from one sample of a study of early T cells in non-severe SARS-CoV-2 infection. TCRdb re-called the 5' RACE reads through MiXCR, storing one row per CDR3 protein. The sample gives about 80,000 distinct CDR3 sequences, roughly 12% of which show up once; roughly 3% is in the top ten. Sample: whole blood. These receptor sequences come from an adult who was a healthcare worker with PCR-confirmed SARS-CoV-2 infection or an uninfected control (not recorded which). The CDR3 runs from the conserved cysteine through the conserved F or W. The order of the fields is V gene, CDR3 protein.

>TRBV2
CASRTIYEQYF
>TRBV28
CASSLSDESLHF
>TRBV27
CASIQGAGGPTDTQYF
>TRBV7-4
CASSLGLANKRGDEQYF
>TRBV11-3
CASSLSSGGGQETQYF
>TRBV10-2
CASGLAGSYGELFF
>TRBV12-3/TRBV12-4
CASSFDASYEQYF
>TRBV29-1
CSVEGWSEAFF
>TRBV4-1
CASSQGPFGTEAYEQYF
>TRBV6-2/TRBV6-3
CASSYVESVGGSYEQYF
>TRBV7-3
CASSPAGPQWGTDTQYF
>TRBV9
CASSAIAGGHYNEQFF
>TRBV12-3/TRBV12-4
CASSFQGRNTEAFF
>TRBV9
CASSLSGTSRQETQYF
>TRBV5-1
CASSLESGTGTSPLHF
>TRBV20-1
CSARGEAAYEQYF
>TRBV5-1
CASSPTTGLQETQYF
>TRBV28
CASGRQGGDQPQHF
>TRBV29-1
CSAGEVGTYEQYF
>TRBV5-5
CASSTKDRVYGYTF
>TRBV6-6
CASSLETRNTGELFF
>TRBV6-2/TRBV6-3
CASSRNPVGGRAPDTQYF
>TRBV9
CASSVGTTHNEQFF
>TRBV20-1
CSASRLGGRNTDTQYF
>TRBV3-1
CASSLRTSGRGGTDTQYF
>TRBV6-5
CASSYSTAGPSGELFF
>TRBV7-9
CASSQAGLTYEQYF
>TRBV29-1
CSVGTGTIYGYTF
>TRBV9
CASSVGGQGNSPLHF
>TRBV10-3
CAISEWRTGGEDNEQFF
>TRBV29-1
CSGETGSGEQYF
>TRBV7-4
CASSLRGGLADPQETQYF
>TRBV11-2
CASSLLEATYEQYF
>TRBV11-2
CASSLGGLNTGELFF
>TRBV29-1
CSVAEGAYEQYF
>TRBV12-3/TRBV12-4
CASSRSRGSETQYF
>TRBV5-4
CASSGGQGWNTEAFF
>TRBV5-4
CASSRTGGAGNSPLHF
>TRBV6-4
CASRGPSQETQYF